One sample yielded the 30 T cell receptor beta chains listed below, sequenced in a study of cytomegalovirus exposure and HLA in healthy donors. This table comes from immunoSEQ multiplex PCR, and its TCRdb copy is limited to in-frame clones, with some not included. The sample comprises about 100,000 clones, around 82% of which are singletons, and over 2.5% rests with the top ten. Sequencing was carried out using PBMCs. These receptors were taken from a woman aged 18-29 years in good health and CMV-seronegative.

In this sample, this clone turned up once. The chain links TRBV25-1 to TRBJ1-1, with D unresolved. The CDR3 has 14 residues. V lost 2 bases and J lost 1, with 8 bases in between. Germline values: CDR1 MGHDK, CDR2 SYGVNS. CDR3 amino acids: CASSENTENTEAFF. The CDR3 DNA is TGTGCCAGCAGTGAAAACACAGAGAACACTGAAGCTTTCTTT. Using reference TRBV25-1 and TRBJ1-1 for the parts outside the CDR3, the full variable domain is EADIYQTPRYLVIGTGKKITLECSQTMGHDKMYWYQQDPGMELHLIHYSYGVNSTEKGDLSSESTVSRIRTEHFPLTLESARPSHTSQYLCASSENTENTEAFFGQGTRLTVV.

The V call is TRBV30, the J call TRBJ1-6; D call uncertain. CDR1 is GTSNPN, CDR2 SVGIG, per germline (reference sequence). CDR3 length: 14 amino acids. The V and J ends lost 3 bases and 7 bases respectively, with 13 bases between them. The CDR3, as DNA: TGTGCCTGGAGACCCGCCCAGACAAATTCACCCCTCCACTTT. Translation: CAWRPAQTNSPLHF.

The chain joins TRBV4-1 to TRBJ1-4; D uncertain. V was cut by 8 bases and J by 7 bases, with 11 bases left in between. Germline V gene sequence: CDR1 MGHRA, CDR2 YSYEKL. The CDR3 length is 12 residues. This chain's CDR3 is CASGQPGEKLFF. In DNA, the CDR3 is TGCGCCAGCGGTCAACCAGGTGAAAAACTGTTTTTT.

The V and J genes are TRBV27 and TRBJ1-2, with 11 bases aligning to TRBD1. The ends lost 8 bases at V and 8 bases at J; junction bases unmatched: 7. CDR3 length: 13 residues. The germline V gene encodes CDR1 MNHEY and CDR2 SMNVEV (reference sequence). The CDR3 sequence: CASRARDRGGYTF. In nucleotides, the CDR3 is TGTGCCAGCCGTGCCCGGGACAGGGGGGGCTACACCTTC.

The chain is built from TRBV6-1 and TRBJ1-6; D remains ambiguous. This CDR3 spans 11 amino acids. Germline CDR1 and CDR2: MNHNS and SASEGT. The V end was cut by 5 bases, the J end by 10 bases, with 6 bases between. The CDR3 DNA sequence: TGTGCCAGCAGTTACAGCTCACCCCTCCACTTT. Residues: CASSYSSPLHF.

V and J are TRBV28 and TRBJ2-1, with 10 bases matching TRBD1. Germline CDR1 is MDHEN and CDR2 is SYDVKM. The J segment lost 6 bases and the V segment lost 4 bases, leaving 12 bases of the junction unmatched. The CDR3 is 17 residues long. The CDR3 region is CASSSGAGTGVGNEQFF. CDR3 DNA: TGTGCCAGCAGTTCGGGGGCCGGGACAGGGGTTGGCAATGAGCAGTTCTTC. Full variable domain (missing parts from reference TRBV28 and TRBJ2-1): DVKVTQSSRYLVKRTGEKVFLECVQDMDHENMFWYRQDPGLGLRLIYFSYDVKMKEKGDIPEGYSVSREKKERFSLILESASTNQTSMYLCASSSGAGTGVGNEQFFGPGTRLTVL.

V gene TRBV25-1 combines with J gene TRBJ1-2; 8 bases map to TRBD1. Looked up from germline, CDR1 is MGHDK and CDR2 is SYGVNS. The CDR3 covers 14 residues. Germline trimming cut 7 bases from V and 7 bases from J; bases unmatched to any gene: 11. CDR3 DNA sequence: TGTGCCAGCATGCCTGGGAGGGACAGGTCTGGCTACACCTTC. It yields the protein CASMPGRDRSGYTF.

The chain recombines TRBV6-5 with TRBJ2-5, with D possibly being TRBD1 (6 bases). Germline CDR1 MNHEY, CDR2 SVGAGI. CDR3 size: 15 residues. V was pared by 4 bases and J by 2 bases, with 14 bases between. DNA for the CDR3: TGTGCCAGCAGTTTAAGGACAGCCTTGCAAGAGACCCAGTACTTC. Residues: CASSLRTALQETQYF.

This chain uses TRBV7-9 with TRBJ2-1, with a possible D match to TRBD1 (5 bases). Trimming shortened V by 7 bases and J by 0 bases, and 19 bases separated the two germline ends. CDR3 length equals 17 residues. The germline V gene has CDR1 SEHNR and CDR2 FQNEAQ (reference sequence). The CDR3 loop reads CASIQQGRPTSYNEQFF. The CDR3 coding sequence is TGTGCCAGCATTCAGCAGGGCAGGCCGACCTCCTACAATGAGCAGTTCTTC.

This clone was observed a single time. This chain links TRBV30 with TRBJ1-4, with a weak D call TRBD1 (6 bases). V lost 0 bases, J lost 7 bases, and 15 bases lay in between. CDR1 is GTSNPN and CDR2 is SVGIG in the germline V gene (reference sequence). This CDR3 is built from 15 residues. The CDR3 DNA follows: TGTGCCTGGAGTGTACAGCGGGGGGCAGGTGAAAAACTGTTTTTT. This translates into CAWSVQRGAGEKLFF. Full variable domain (rest looked up from reference TRBV30 and TRBJ1-4): SQTIHQWPATLVQPVGSPLSLECTVEGTSNPNLYWYRQAAGRGLQLLFYSVGIGQISSEVPQNLSASRPQDRQFILSSKKLLLSDSGFYLCAWSVQRGAGEKLFFGSGTQLSVL.

This clone was seen just once. V usage is TRBV30 and J usage is TRBJ1-2, with D uncertain. Germline V gives CDR1 GTSNPN, CDR2 SVGIG (reference sequence). V lost 0 bases and J lost 6, with 5 bases in between. The CDR3 runs to 11 residues. The CDR3 here is CAWSVSDGYTF. The CDR3 DNA reads TGTGCCTGGAGTGTATCGGATGGCTACACCTTC.

This rearrangement joins TRBV10-2 to TRBJ2-7, with a weak D call TRBD2 (5 bases). Germline lookup yields CDR1 WSHSY and CDR2 SAAADI. The CDR3 extends over 13 amino acids. V was cut by 6 bases and J by 2 bases, with 11 bases left in between. CDR3 nucleotide sequence: TGCGCCAGCAGACCTGACTACACCTACGAGCAGTACTTC. Its protein product is CASRPDYTYEQYF.

The rearrangement uses TRBV27 and TRBJ2-5; 7 bases agree with TRBD1. This CDR3 is 14 amino acids long. V was pared by 6 bases and J by 0 bases, with 4 bases of the junction left unmatched. The V gene's germline CDR1 is MNHEY and CDR2 SMNVEV (reference sequence). CDR3 nucleotide sequence: TGTGCCAGCAGACGACAGGGCTACCAAGAGACCCAGTACTTC. It encodes CASRRQGYQETQYF.

This clone was seen a handful of times. The genes are TRBV6-1 and TRBJ2-1, with TRBD1 as a possible D gene (5 bases). Per the germline V gene, CDR1 is MNHNS and CDR2 is SASEGT. The CDR3 is 15 residues long. The V gene lost 2 bases and the J gene lost 7 bases, with 15 bases spanning the gap. The CDR3 is CASSENPGSGNEQFF. DNA for the CDR3: TGTGCCAGCAGTGAAAACCCAGGGTCCGGGAATGAGCAGTTCTTC.

The chain is built from TRBV14 and TRBJ2-1, with 9 bases fitting TRBD1. Germline V gives CDR1 SGHDN, CDR2 FVKESK. With V trimmed by 1 base and J by 8 bases, 9 bases remained unmatched. This CDR3 is 16 amino acids long. Here the CDR3 DNA reads TGTGCCAGCAGCCAAGGTCCCGGACAGGGGATCCATGAGCAGTTCTTC. Its translation is CASSQGPGQGIHEQFF.

The chain is built from TRBV19 and TRBJ1-3; tentatively, D is TRBD1 (5 bases). The CDR3 is 19 residues long. Germline assignment: CDR1 LNHDA and CDR2 SQIVND (reference sequence). Trimming pared 3 bases from V and 0 bases from J, leaving 21 bases between. The CDR3 here is CASSMNGALPQLSGNTIYF. The CDR3 DNA is TGTGCCAGTAGTATGAATGGGGCCCTGCCTCAGCTCTCTGGAAACACCATATATTTT. Complete variable domain (other parts from reference TRBV19 and TRBJ1-3): DGGITQSPKYLFRKEGQNVTLSCEQNLNHDAMYWYRQDPGQGLRLIYYSQIVNDFQKGDIAEGYSVSREKKESFPLTVTSAQKNPTAFYLCASSMNGALPQLSGNTIYFGEGSWLTVV.

V usage is TRBV6-1 and J usage is TRBJ2-7; 10 bases are shared with TRBD2. This CDR3 has 15 residues. Trimming took 4 bases from V and 6 from J; bases not matched to a gene: 9. Per the germline V gene, CDR1 is MNHNS and CDR2 is SASEGT. The CDR3 DNA is TGTGCCAGCAGTGCCTCTAGCGGGGGTCCAGGCGAGCAGTACTTC. Residues: CASSASSGGPGEQYF.

This rearrangement joins TRBV5-4 to TRBJ2-1, with 11 bases identical to TRBD2. This CDR3 has 17 amino acids. The trim removed 3 bases at V and 1 base at J, leaving 6 bases unmatched. Germline V lookup: CDR1 SGHNT, CDR2 YYREEE (reference sequence). As DNA, the CDR3 is TGTGCCAGCAGCTCCTCTAGCGGGGGGCCTTCCTACAATGAGCAGTTCTTC. As protein: CASSSSSGGPSYNEQFF.

The chain recombines TRBV4-2 with TRBJ2-5; no clear D gene. Trimming removed 0 bases at V and 3 bases at J, with 5 bases between. The CDR3 runs to 13 residues. CDR1 and CDR2 from the germline V gene are LGHNA and YNFKEQ. CDR3 region: CASSQDPKETQYF. The CDR3 DNA reads TGTGCCAGCAGCCAAGACCCCAAAGAGACCCAGTACTTC.

V is TRBV9 and J is TRBJ2-2; weak D call: TRBD2 (5 bases). The V end lost 3 bases, the J end lost 7 bases, and 22 bases lay between the germline ends. The germline gives CDR1 SGDLS, CDR2 YYNGEE. The CDR3 is 17 amino acids. This chain's CDR3 is CASSEGPVREFGGELFF. As DNA, the CDR3 is TGTGCCAGCAGCGAGGGCCCGGTTCGGGAATTCGGCGGGGAGCTGTTTTTT.

V is TRBV7-9 and J is TRBJ2-4; D gene uncertain. V was trimmed by 5 bases and J by 7 bases, leaving 9 bases between them. Germline CDR1 SEHNR, CDR2 FQNEAQ (reference sequence). There are 12 residues in the CDR3. CDR3 DNA sequence: TGTGCCAGCAGCGATGGTCGGAACATTCAGTACTTC. This translates into CASSDGRNIQYF.

This chain uses TRBV9 with TRBJ2-1; TRBD2 is a possible D gene (6 bases). The CDR3 has 16 residues. In germline, CDR1 is SGDLS, CDR2 YYNGEE. V was pared by 3 bases and J by 6 bases, with 19 bases between. The CDR3 sequence is CASSAEVSGLLNEQFF. The CDR3 DNA follows: TGTGCCAGCAGCGCTGAAGTATCCGGACTACTCAATGAGCAGTTCTTC.

About this clone: Other nucleotide sequences in the sample specify the same CDR3. The chain combines TRBV6-4 with TRBJ2-1; the match to TRBD2 covers 9 bases. Unmatched junction bases numbered 3, after V lost 2 bases and J lost 4 bases. Germline loops: CDR1 MRHNA, CDR2 SNTAGT. This CDR3 spans 15 amino acids. In DNA form, the CDR3 reads TGTGCCAGCAGTGACAGCCTAGCGGGATACAATGAGCAGTTCTTC. Its protein product is CASSDSLAGYNEQFF.

The V and J genes are TRBV11-2 and TRBJ2-2, with TRBD2 identical over 8 bases. CDR1 is SGHAT, CDR2 FQNNGV, per germline. There are 17 residues in the CDR3. V lost 1 base and J lost 4; bases outside the gene matches: 8. The CDR3 DNA is TGTGCCAGCAGCTTAGGTCCTCGGGGGGGCGTCACCGGGGAGCTGTTTTTT. This codes for CASSLGPRGGVTGELFF.

The CDR3 sequence is CASSTQGQADGYTF. CDR3 DNA sequence: TGTGCCAGCAGCACGCAGGGACAGGCAGATGGCTACACCTTC. The chain uses TRBV7-9 and TRBJ1-2; 8 bases match TRBD1. V was pared by 5 bases and J by 6 bases, with 8 bases of the junction left unmatched. Germline V gene sequence: CDR1 SEHNR, CDR2 FQNEAQ (reference sequence). The CDR3 has 14 residues.

This sequence joins TRBV5-4 and TRBJ1-1; D is unclear. The germline V gene has CDR1 SGHNT and CDR2 YYREEE (reference sequence). The CDR3 loop spans 14 amino acids. The V gene lost 4 bases and the J gene lost 5 bases, with 15 bases spanning the gap. This CDR3 is CASSIGLWGTEAFF. CDR3 in DNA: TGTGCCAGCAGCATCGGACTGTGGGGTACTGAAGCTTTCTTT.

CDR3 loop: CASSDLLLAAGQETQYF. CDR3 sequence (DNA): TGTGCCAGCAGTGATTTACTACTAGCGGCGGGACAAGAGACCCAGTACTTC. The chain uses TRBV6-1 and TRBJ2-5, with TRBD2 matching 8 bases. Looked up from germline, CDR1 is MNHNS and CDR2 is SASEGT. V shed 3 bases and J 2 bases; nucleotides not matched to a gene: 11. The CDR3 contains 17 residues.

The gene calls are TRBV28 and TRBJ2-7; TRBD1 aligns across 9 bases. The CDR3 has 15 amino acids. V gave up 5 bases and J gave up 5 bases; unmatched junction bases: 10. Germline CDR1 is MDHEN and CDR2 is SYDVKM. Written as DNA, the CDR3 is TGTGCCAGCAGTATTCCCGGGACAGGGATTCACGAGCAGTACTTC. Its translation: CASSIPGTGIHEQYF.

J is TRBJ2-7 and V is TRBV27, with 8 positions matching TRBD2. Germline V gene lookup returns CDR1 MNHEY and CDR2 SMNVEV (reference sequence). J was trimmed by 7 bases and V by 5 bases; bases with no gene match: 13. The CDR3 covers 15 residues. Written as DNA, the CDR3 is TGTGCCAGCAGTCGACGATCGGGGGGGCCTCGGGAGCAGTACTTC. Residues: CASSRRSGGPREQYF.

V usage is TRBV9 and J usage is TRBJ1-1, with D hard to call. CDR3 size: 14 residues. CDR1 SGDLS and CDR2 YYNGEE come from the germline V gene. Trimming took off 0 bases at V and 4 bases at J, with 10 bases between the two ends. The CDR3 here is CASSVGVAGTEAFF. Here the CDR3 DNA reads TGTGCCAGCAGCGTAGGCGTAGCGGGCACTGAAGCTTTCTTT.